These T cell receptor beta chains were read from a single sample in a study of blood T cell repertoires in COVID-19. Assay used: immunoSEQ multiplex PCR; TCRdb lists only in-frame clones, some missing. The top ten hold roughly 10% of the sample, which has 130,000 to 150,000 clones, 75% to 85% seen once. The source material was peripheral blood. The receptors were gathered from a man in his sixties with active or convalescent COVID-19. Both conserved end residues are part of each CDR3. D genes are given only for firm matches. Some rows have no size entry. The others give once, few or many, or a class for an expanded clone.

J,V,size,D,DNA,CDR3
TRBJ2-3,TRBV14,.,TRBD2,TGTGCCAGCAGCCAAGATCTTAGCGGGAGGGCCAGAGATACGCAGTATTTT,CASSQDLSGRARDTQYF
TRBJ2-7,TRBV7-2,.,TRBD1,TGTGCCAGCAGCTTAGGGCAGGGGGCCTACGAGCAGTACTTC,CASSLGQGAYEQYF
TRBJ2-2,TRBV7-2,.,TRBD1,TGTGCCAGCAGGAGGGCGGGACAGGGTAACACCGGGGAGCTGTTTTTT,CASRRAGQGNTGELFF
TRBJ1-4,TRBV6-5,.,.,TGTGCCAGCAGTACCCACAGGCCCGATAATGAAAAACTGTTTTTT,CASSTHRPDNEKLFF
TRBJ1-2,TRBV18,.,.,TGTGCCAGCTCACCGGGCCGGGAGCTCGGTGGGTATGGCTACACCTTC,CASSPGRELGGYGYTF
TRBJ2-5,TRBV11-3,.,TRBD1,TGTGCCAGCAGCATTTGGACAGGGAAGACACAAGAGACCCAGTACTTC,CASSIWTGKTQETQYF
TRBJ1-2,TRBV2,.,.,TGTGCCAGCAGGGACAGTCCGGCGAGTGCGGAGGGCTACACCTTC,CASRDSPASAEGYTF
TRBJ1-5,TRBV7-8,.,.,TGTGCCAGCAGCCCCCAGGATAGCAATCAGCCCCAGCATTTT,CASSPQDSNQPQHF
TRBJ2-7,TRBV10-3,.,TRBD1,TGTGCCATCAGTGAGCGGACAGGGTTCGAGCAGTACTTC,CAISERTGFEQYF
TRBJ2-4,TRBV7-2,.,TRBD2,TGTGCCAGCAGCCAGGGGCTAGCGGGAGGGTGGGCCAAAAACATTCAGTACTTC,CASSQGLAGGWAKNIQYF
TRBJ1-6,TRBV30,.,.,TGTGCCTGGAGTGTACTGAACTCCTATAATTCACCCCTCCACTTT,CAWSVLNSYNSPLHF
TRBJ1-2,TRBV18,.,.,TGTGCCAGCTCACCGACCGGGTCTCCTCAATTACACCTAAACTATGGCTACACCTTC,CASSPTGSPQLHLNYGYTF
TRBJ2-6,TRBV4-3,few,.,TGCGCCAGCAGCCAATCCACAAGTTTAGCGGGGGCCAACGTCCTGACTTTC,CASSQSTSLAGANVLTF
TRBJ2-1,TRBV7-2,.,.,TGTGCCAGCAGCTTAGAGGCGGGGAGTTGGGGCCACAATGAGCAGTTCTTC,CASSLEAGSWGHNEQFF
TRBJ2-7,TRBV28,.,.,TGTGCCAGCAGCCCATACCGGGCCCCAACTGGGGGGAAGCAGTACTTC,CASSPYRAPTGGKQYF
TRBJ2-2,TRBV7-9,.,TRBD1,TGTGCCAGCAGCTCCCTTGCTTTGACAGGGCAGAACACCGGGGAGCTGTTTTTT,CASSSLALTGQNTGELFF
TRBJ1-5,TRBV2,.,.,TGTGCCAGCAGTGAATCGAGCACGAGCAATCAGCCCCAGCATTTT,CASSESSTSNQPQHF
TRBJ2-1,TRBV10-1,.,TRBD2,TGCGCCAGCAGTCCGACTAGCGGGAGGGGGAGCTCCTACAATGAGCAGTTCTTC,CASSPTSGRGSSYNEQFF
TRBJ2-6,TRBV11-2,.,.,TGTGCCAGCAGCTTAGACATCTCTGGGGCCAACGTCCTGACTTTC,CASSLDISGANVLTF
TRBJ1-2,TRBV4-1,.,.,TGCGCCAGCAGCCAAGTCGGTTATGGCTACACCTTC,CASSQVGYGYTF
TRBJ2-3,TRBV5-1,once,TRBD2,TGCGCCAGCAGCTATGGAGCGGGGGTGTCGAATACGCAGTATTTT,CASSYGAGVSNTQYF
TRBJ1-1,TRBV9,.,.,TGTGCCAGCGCCTCCTCCGTGAGAGGCACTGAAGCTTTCTTT,CASASSVRGTEAFF
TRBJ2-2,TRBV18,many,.,TGTGCCAGCTCATCCGCGATAACAGGCACGGGCACCGGGGAGCTGTTTTTT,CASSSAITGTGTGELFF
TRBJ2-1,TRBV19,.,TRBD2,TGTGCCAGTAGGGAACTAGCGGGGGGGAGATACAATGAGCAGTTCTTC,CASRELAGGRYNEQFF
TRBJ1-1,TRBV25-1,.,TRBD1,TGTGCCAGCAGTGAGACAGGGAGGACTGAAGCTTTCTTT,CASSETGRTEAFF
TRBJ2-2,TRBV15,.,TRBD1,TGTGCCACCAGCAGTCTCGACAGGGTGAACACCGGGGAGCTGTTTTTT,CATSSLDRVNTGELFF
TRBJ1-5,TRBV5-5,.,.,TGTGCCAGCAGCTTGGCCGGGAGACTTAAGCCCCAGCATTTT,CASSLAGRLKPQHF
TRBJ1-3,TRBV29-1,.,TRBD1,TGCAGCGTTTCCGATACATGGGACAGGGGAAACACCATATATTTT,CSVSDTWDRGNTIYF
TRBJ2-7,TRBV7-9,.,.,TGTGCCAGCAGCTTAGTCCCGGTCTACGAGCAGTACTTC,CASSLVPVYEQYF
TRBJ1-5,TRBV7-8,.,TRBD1,TGTGCCAGCAGCGGAGGGACAGGGGGCTTCGATCAGCCCCAGCATTTT,CASSGGTGGFDQPQHF
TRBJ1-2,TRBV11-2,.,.,TGTGCCAGCAGCTTAGGGGCCCGGGGTGGCTACACCTTC,CASSLGARGGYTF
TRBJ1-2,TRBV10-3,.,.,TGTGCCATCCTAGGCACGTATGGCTACACCTTC,CAILGTYGYTF
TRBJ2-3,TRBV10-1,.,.,TGCGCCAGCAGCAGGGCCGATTCTAGCACAGATACGCAGTATTTT,CASSRADSSTDTQYF
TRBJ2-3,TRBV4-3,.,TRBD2,TGCGCCAGCAGACCCGGGACTAGCGGAGCAGATACGCAGTATTTT,CASRPGTSGADTQYF
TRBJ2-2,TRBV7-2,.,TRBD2,TGTGCCAGCATCGGACTAGCGGCGACCGGGGAGCTGTTTTTT,CASIGLAATGELFF
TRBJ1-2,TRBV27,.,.,TGTGCCAGCAGTTCCTCTCTCGAGATAATACCCTATGGCTACACCTTC,CASSSSLEIIPYGYTF
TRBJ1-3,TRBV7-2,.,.,TGTGCCAGCAGCTTAGATGCCAGCGTCTCTGGAAACACCATATATTTT,CASSLDASVSGNTIYF
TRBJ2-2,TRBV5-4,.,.,TGTGCCAGCAGCTCCTCCAGAGGGAAGAACGGGGAGCTGTTTTTT,CASSSSRGKNGELFF
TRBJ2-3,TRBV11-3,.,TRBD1,TGTGCCAGCAGCTCCTACAGGGGAACAGATACGCAGTATTTT,CASSSYRGTDTQYF
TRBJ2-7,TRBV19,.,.,TGTGCCAGTAGTACGGTTGTGAGGGCGGGTGAGCAGTACTTC,CASSTVVRAGEQYF
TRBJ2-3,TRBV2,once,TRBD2,TGTGCCAGCGGGGGGGAGGCGTCCTACACAGATACGCAGTATTTT,CASGGEASYTDTQYF
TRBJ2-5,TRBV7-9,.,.,TGTGCCAGCAGCATTACCAGGGGCCAAGAGACCCAGTACTTC,CASSITRGQETQYF
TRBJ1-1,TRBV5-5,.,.,TGTGCCAGCAGCTTGCGTTGGCAACCGAACACTGAAGCTTTCTTT,CASSLRWQPNTEAFF
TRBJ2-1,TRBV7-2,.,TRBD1,TGTGCCAGCAGCTTCAGTTTCTCGTCTCGTGACAGGGGGAATGAGCAGTTCTTC,CASSFSFSSRDRGNEQFF
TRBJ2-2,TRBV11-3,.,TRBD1,TGTGCCAGCAGCCCGGGACAGGGTGGCACCGGGGAGCTGTTTTTT,CASSPGQGGTGELFF
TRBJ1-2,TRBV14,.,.,TGTGCCAGCAGACCTGGGGGCGCCTATGGCTACACCTTC,CASRPGGAYGYTF
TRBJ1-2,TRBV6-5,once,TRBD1,TGTGCCAGCAGTTTCCAACAGGGGCGCGGCTATGGCTACACCTTC,CASSFQQGRGYGYTF
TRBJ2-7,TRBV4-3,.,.,TGCGCCAGCAGCCTCGCATTACCCGGCGGGGCTGGATCCTACGAGCAGTACTTC,CASSLALPGGAGSYEQYF
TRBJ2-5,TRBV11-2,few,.,TGTGCCAGCAGCTTTGGACAGCAGGGTCCCCAGTTACAAGAGACCCAGTACTTC,CASSFGQQGPQLQETQYF
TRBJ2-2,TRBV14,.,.,TGTGCCAGCAGCCAAATAACGAACACCGGGGAGCTGTTTTTT,CASSQITNTGELFF
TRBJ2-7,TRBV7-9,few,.,TGTGCCAGCAGCTACCACCGGGACACCAGCTACGAGCAGTACTTC,CASSYHRDTSYEQYF
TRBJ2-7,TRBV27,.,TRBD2,TGTGCCAGCAGTCCAGCGGGACTAGCGGGGTACAAACCATACTTC,CASSPAGLAGYKPYF
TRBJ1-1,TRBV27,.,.,TGTGCCAGCAGTTTATCGGACTTTAGCATGAACACTGAAGCTTTCTTT,CASSLSDFSMNTEAFF
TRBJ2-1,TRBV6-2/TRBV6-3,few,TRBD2,TGTGCCAGCAGTTACCCTGAGCGGGGGCGGTTCTTC,CASSYPERGRFF